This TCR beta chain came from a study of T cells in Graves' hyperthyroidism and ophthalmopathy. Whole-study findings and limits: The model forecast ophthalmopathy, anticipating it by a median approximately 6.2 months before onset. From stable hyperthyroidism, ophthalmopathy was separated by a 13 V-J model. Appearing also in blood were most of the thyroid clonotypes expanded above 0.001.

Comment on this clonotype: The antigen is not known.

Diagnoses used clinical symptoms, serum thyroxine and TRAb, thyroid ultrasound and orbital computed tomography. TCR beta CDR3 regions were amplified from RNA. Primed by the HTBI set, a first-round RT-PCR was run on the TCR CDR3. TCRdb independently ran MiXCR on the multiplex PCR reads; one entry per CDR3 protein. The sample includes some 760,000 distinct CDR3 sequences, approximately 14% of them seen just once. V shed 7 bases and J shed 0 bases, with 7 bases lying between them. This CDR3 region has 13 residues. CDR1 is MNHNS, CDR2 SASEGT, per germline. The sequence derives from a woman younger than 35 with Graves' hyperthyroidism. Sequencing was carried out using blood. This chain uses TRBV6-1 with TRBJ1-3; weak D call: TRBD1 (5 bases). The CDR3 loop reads CASTGGSGNTIYF. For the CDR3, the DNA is TGTGCCAGCACTGGGGGCTCTGGAAACACCATATATTTT.